This entry concerns a single T cell receptor beta chain. Its antigen is not known. Compared with germline, one end of the junction differs, possibly owing to a read error. TCR beta CDR3 regions were amplified from RNA transcripts. HTBI-primed first-round RT-PCR preceded second-round multiplex PCR. TCRdb itself ran the multiplex PCR reads through MiXCR, one entry per CDR3 protein. Seen here are about 1.2 million distinct CDR3 sequences, roughly two fifths observed once, and the top ten hold 11%. The entry originates in a study of Graves' ophthalmopathy and Graves' hyperthyroidism. The study, taken as a whole, reports: Ophthalmopathy cases were distinguished from stable hyperthyroidism by a 13-signature model, reaching 87.88% sensitivity and approximately 81% specificity. With a specificity of roughly 72% and a sensitivity of about 71%, the model predicted ophthalmopathy progression.

Germline values: CDR1 LNHNV, CDR2 YYDKDF (reference sequence). The CDR3 sequence is 14 residues long. The chain uses TRBV15 and TRBJ1-2; D is perhaps TRBD1 (5 bases). The clonotype comes from an adult man with Graves' hyperthyroidism. The sequenced sample consisted of peripheral blood or thyroid tissue (not recorded which). CDR3 amino acids: CASSRSTGGGGYTF. CDR3 coding DNA: TGTGCCAGCAGCCGCTCCACGGGGGGGGGTGGCTACACCTTC.